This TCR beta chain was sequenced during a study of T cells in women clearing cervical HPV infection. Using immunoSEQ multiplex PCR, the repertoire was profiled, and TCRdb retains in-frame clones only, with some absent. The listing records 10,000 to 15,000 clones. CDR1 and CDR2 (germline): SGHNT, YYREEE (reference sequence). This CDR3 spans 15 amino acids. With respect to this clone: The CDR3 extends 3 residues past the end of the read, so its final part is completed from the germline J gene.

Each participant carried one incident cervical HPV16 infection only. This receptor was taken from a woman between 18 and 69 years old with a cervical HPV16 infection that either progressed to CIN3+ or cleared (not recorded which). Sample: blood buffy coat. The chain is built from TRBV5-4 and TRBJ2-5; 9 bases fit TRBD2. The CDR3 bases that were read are TGTGCCAGCAGCTTGGATCTAGCGGGGACAGATACC. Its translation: CASSLDLAGTDT. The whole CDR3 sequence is CASSLDLAGTDTQYF.